This passage covers 11 T cell receptor beta chains from one sample sequenced in a study of cytomegalovirus exposure and HLA in healthy donors. Method: immunoSEQ multiplex PCR; TCRdb's copy keeps in-frame clones and lacks some. Here the sample spans 95,000 to 120,000 clones, around 95% being singletons. The sample taken for sequencing was PBMCs. The receptors shown here come from a woman under 30 in good health and CMV-seronegative.

The chain has TRBV4-2 and TRBJ2-7, with 12 bases identical to TRBD1. Germline CDR1 and CDR2: LGHNA and YNFKEQ. The CDR3 spans 16 residues. The trim removed 3 bases at V and 6 bases at J, leaving 9 bases unmatched. The CDR3 spells CASSHLLGQGAFEQYF. The CDR3 DNA is TGTGCCAGCAGCCATTTGTTGGGACAGGGGGCTTTCGAGCAGTACTTC.

The gene calls are TRBV5-4 and TRBJ2-7; D unresolved. The CDR3 is 11 residues long. Trimming took off 3 bases at V and 1 base at J, with 2 bases between the two ends. Germline values: CDR1 SGHNT, CDR2 YYREEE (reference sequence). This CDR3 is CASSSSYEQYF. As DNA, the CDR3 is TGTGCCAGCAGCTCTTCCTACGAGCAGTACTTC.

The chain is built from TRBV5-6 and TRBJ2-7; tentatively, D is TRBD1 (5 bases). Per germline, CDR1 SGHDT and CDR2 YYEEEE. The CDR3 sequence is 14 residues long. Deletions cut 2 bases from V and 2 bases from J, with 11 bases between. In DNA form, the CDR3 reads TGTGCCAGCAGCTTATTAGACAGAGCCTACGAGCAGTACTTC. Protein sequence: CASSLLDRAYEQYF.

The chain has TRBV7-3 and TRBJ2-5; possible D gene TRBD2, 6 bases. The CDR3 sequence is 14 residues long. CDR1 SGHTA and CDR2 FQGTGA come from the germline V gene. The V end was cut by 5 bases, the J end by 4 bases, with 14 bases between. CDR3 sequence: CASSPHRAGETQYF. DNA for the CDR3: TGTGCCAGCAGCCCCCATCGAGCGGGAGAGACCCAGTACTTC.

The rearrangement uses TRBV30 and TRBJ1-2; 8 positions match TRBD1. The CDR3 runs to 12 residues. Germline lookup yields CDR1 GTSNPN and CDR2 SVGIG (reference sequence). V trimming: 2 bases; J trimming: 7 bases; junction bases outside the gene matches: 3. The CDR3 DNA sequence: TGTGCCTGGAGTAACAGGGGGTTTGGCTACACCTTC. Amino acid sequence: CAWSNRGFGYTF.

A single count supports this clone. The chain links TRBV7-8 to TRBJ1-5; D uncertain. Trimming removed 8 bases at V and 2 bases at J, with 13 bases between. This CDR3 comprises 14 residues. Looked up from germline, CDR1 is SGHVS and CDR2 is FQNEAQ. The CDR3 bases are TGTGCCAGCGGGTTTAATCGGGGCAATCAGCCCCAGCATTTT. Translated, it gives CASGFNRGNQPQHF.

This clone was recorded once. This chain connects TRBV28 to TRBJ1-5, with D uncertain. The CDR3 contains 14 residues. V lost 2 bases and J lost 1, with 6 bases in between. The germline CDR1 and CDR2 sequences are MDHEN and SYDVKM. The CDR3 DNA is TGTGCCAGCAGTTTAAGAGCGAGCAATCAGCCCCAGCATTTT. Its translation is CASSLRASNQPQHF.

The chain has TRBV6-5 and TRBJ1-5, with D maybe TRBD1 (5 bases). The germline gives CDR1 MNHEY, CDR2 SVGAGI. This CDR3 has 13 residues. Deletions cut 7 bases from V and 6 bases from J, with 13 bases between. Written as DNA, the CDR3 is TGTGCCAGCAAAGGACCGGGGGGTCAGCCCCAGCATTTT. Amino acids: CASKGPGGQPQHF.

CDR3 DNA: TGTGCCAGCAGGAACCTAGCGGGGAGGGCAGATACGCAGTATTTT. This translates into CASRNLAGRADTQYF. The V gene is TRBV2, the J gene TRBJ2-3; 9 bases are shared with TRBD2. The CDR3 runs 15 residues. V shed 6 bases and J 4 bases; nucleotides not matched to a gene: 8. Germline-derived CDR1 and CDR2 are SNHLY and FYNNEI.

For this clone: Sequence at one end of the junction differs from germline and may be a read error. The V call is TRBV11-2, the J call TRBJ1-2; D perhaps matches TRBD1 (5 bases). Germline assignment: CDR1 SGHAT and CDR2 FQNNGV. The CDR3 covers 14 residues. This chain's CDR3 is CASSLDRWTYGYTF. CDR3 coding DNA: TGTGCCAGCAGTTTAGACCGATGGACATATGGCTACACCTTC.

The chain employs TRBV11-2 and TRBJ1-2; no definite D call. This CDR3 region has 15 residues. Germline CDR1 SGHAT, CDR2 FQNNGV. V lost 1 base, J lost 10 bases, and 19 bases lay in between. The CDR3 coding sequence is TGTGCCAGCAGCTTAGGTTGGCAGACTACCTCCGTCTACACCTTC. Amino acid sequence: CASSLGWQTTSVYTF.